Below are 3 T cell receptor beta chains sequenced from a single sample in a study of cytomegalovirus exposure and HLA in healthy donors. PCR used 60 Vbeta primers and 13 Jbeta primers. The repertoire was sequenced with immunoSEQ multiplex PCR; TCRdb's copy has only in-frame clones and lacks some. The sample records 150,000 to 200,000 clones, approximately 71% being singletons. Sequenced sample: PBMCs. These receptors were taken from a woman between 18 and 30 years old in good health and CMV-seropositive.

The chain links TRBV23-1 to TRBJ2-4; 9 nucleotides match TRBD2. TRBV23-1 is assigned to the ORF class and has an uncertain function. The junction had 19 bases not matched to a gene; V was cut back by 1 base and J by 12 bases. The CDR3 has 18 residues. CDR3 in DNA: TGCGCCAGCAGTCAATTTGAGCGTCTAGCGGGGCGGCGGGAAACTCAGTACTTC. Translation: CASSQFERLAGRRETQYF.

V is TRBV9 and J is TRBJ2-1; D is perhaps TRBD2 (5 bases). The germline V gene encodes CDR1 SGDLS and CDR2 YYNGEE. V was trimmed by 0 bases and J by 0 bases, leaving 7 bases between them. The CDR3 consists of 15 residues. CDR3 nucleotide sequence: TGTGCCAGCAGCGTAGGACTACCCTCCTACAATGAGCAGTTCTTC. The encoded protein is CASSVGLPSYNEQFF. Full variable domain (outside the CDR3, taken from reference TRBV9 and TRBJ2-1): DSGVTQTPKHLITATGQRVTLRCSPRSGDLSVYWYQQSLDQGLQFLIQYYNGEERAKGNILERFSAQQFPDLHSELNLSSLELGDSALYFCASSVGLPSYNEQFFGPGTRLTVL.

CDR3: CASSYFVGAAETQYF. The CDR3 DNA reads TGTGCCAGCAGCTATTTCGTGGGAGCAGCGGAGACCCAGTACTTC. J is TRBJ2-5 and V is TRBV5-4; a weak D match, TRBD2 (5 bases). CDR3 length: 15 residues. Germline V CDR1 and CDR2: SGHNT, YYREEE (reference sequence). The ends were cut back, 3 bases at V and 5 bases at J, with 17 bases in the middle.